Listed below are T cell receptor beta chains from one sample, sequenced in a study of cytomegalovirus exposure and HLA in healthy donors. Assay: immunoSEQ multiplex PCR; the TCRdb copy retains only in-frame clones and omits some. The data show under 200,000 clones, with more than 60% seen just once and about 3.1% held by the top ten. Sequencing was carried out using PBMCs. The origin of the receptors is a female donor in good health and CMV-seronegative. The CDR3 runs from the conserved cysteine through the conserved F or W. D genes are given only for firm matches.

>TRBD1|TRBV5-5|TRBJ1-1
CASSPRGRSDTEAFF
TGTGCCAGCAGCCCCAGGGGGCGGTCGGACACTGAAGCTTTCTTT
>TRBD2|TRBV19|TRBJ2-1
CASTSLEAGEGYNEQFF
TGTGCCAGTACCTCCCTGGAGGCGGGAGAGGGATACAATGAGCAGTTCTTC
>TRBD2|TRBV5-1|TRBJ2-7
CASRPGLPLSYEQYF
TGCGCCAGCAGACCGGGACTACCCCTCTCCTACGAGCAGTACTTC
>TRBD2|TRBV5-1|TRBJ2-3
CASSWLAGRADTQYF
TGCGCCAGCAGCTGGCTAGCGGGAAGAGCAGATACGCAGTATTTT
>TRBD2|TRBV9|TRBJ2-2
CASSVAMLAGTGELFF
TGTGCCAGCAGCGTAGCTATGCTAGCGGGGACCGGGGAGCTGTTTTTT
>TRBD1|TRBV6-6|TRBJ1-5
CASNDRVVGNQPQHF
TGTGCCAGCAATGACAGGGTTGTCGGCAATCAGCCCCAGCATTTT
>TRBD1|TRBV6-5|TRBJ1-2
CASSYETGPNYGYTF
TGTGCCAGCAGTTACGAGACAGGGCCTAACTATGGCTACACCTTC
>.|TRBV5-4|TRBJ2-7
CASSLVGASTYEQYF
TGTGCCAGCAGCTTGGTTGGGGCCTCAACCTACGAGCAGTACTTC
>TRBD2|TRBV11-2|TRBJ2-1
CASSFSSGRAREQFF
TGTGCCAGCAGCTTCTCTAGCGGGAGGGCCCGTGAGCAGTTCTTC
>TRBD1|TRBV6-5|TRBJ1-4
CASSDRGRGEKLFF
TGTGCCAGCAGCGACAGGGGGCGCGGTGAAAAACTGTTTTTT
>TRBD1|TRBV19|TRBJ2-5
CASSMVGQNQETQYF
TGTGCCAGTAGTATGGTGGGACAGAACCAAGAGACCCAGTACTTC
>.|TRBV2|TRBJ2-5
CASSYLNSQETQYF
TGTGCCAGCAGTTATTTAAACTCTCAAGAGACCCAGTACTTC
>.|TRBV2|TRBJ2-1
CASSERSSDYNEQFF
TGTGCCAGCAGTGAACGGTCTAGTGACTACAATGAGCAGTTCTTC
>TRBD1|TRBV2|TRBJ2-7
CASRRDRNYEQYF
TGTGCCAGCAGGCGGGACAGGAATTACGAGCAGTACTTC
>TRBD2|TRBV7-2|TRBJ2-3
CASSLASGGADTQYF
TGTGCCAGCAGCTTAGCTAGCGGGGGGGCAGATACGCAGTATTTT
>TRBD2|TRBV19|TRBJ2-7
CASSVRDYSYEQYF
TGTGCCAGTAGTGTCCGGGACTACTCCTACGAGCAGTACTTC
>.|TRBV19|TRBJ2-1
CASSTARGPYEQFF
TGTGCCAGTAGTACGGCTCGGGGTCCCTATGAGCAGTTCTTC
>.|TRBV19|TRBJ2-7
CASREDGTRGYEQYF
TGTGCCAGTCGAGAGGACGGGACAAGAGGCTACGAGCAGTACTTC
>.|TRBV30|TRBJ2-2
CAWSRGGELFF
TGTGCCTGGAGTCGAGGAGGGGAGCTGTTTTTT
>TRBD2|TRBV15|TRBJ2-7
CATSRVRLAVISYEQYF
TGTGCCACCAGCAGAGTGCGGCTAGCGGTAATCTCCTACGAGCAGTACTTC